The clone carrying this T cell receptor (beta chain) has at least ten counts. The antigen is unknown. The sample originates from a study of response to subunit inactivated influenza vaccine. TCRdb independently ran MiXCR on the RT-PCR reads; one entry per CDR3 protein. The data contain about 780,000 distinct CDR3 sequences, about 18% of them seen just once; the ten biggest clones take up around 9.9%. Regarding the study as a whole: With each seasonal influenza vaccination, the authors suggested, few new T cells are recruited.

This CDR3 is built from 14 residues. V was cut by 6 bases and J by 1 base, with 12 bases left in between. The rearrangement joins TRBV12-3 or TRBV12-4 to TRBJ1-2; TRBD1 might be the D (5 bases). This receptor was identified in a man aged 45-60 years who received an inactivated influenza vaccine. This specimen consisted of PBMCs from blood, obtained around 5 days after vaccination. The CDR3 coding sequence is TGTGCCAGCAGCCTCTCCGGGGGTAACTATGGCTACACCTTC. It encodes CASSLSGGNYGYTF.